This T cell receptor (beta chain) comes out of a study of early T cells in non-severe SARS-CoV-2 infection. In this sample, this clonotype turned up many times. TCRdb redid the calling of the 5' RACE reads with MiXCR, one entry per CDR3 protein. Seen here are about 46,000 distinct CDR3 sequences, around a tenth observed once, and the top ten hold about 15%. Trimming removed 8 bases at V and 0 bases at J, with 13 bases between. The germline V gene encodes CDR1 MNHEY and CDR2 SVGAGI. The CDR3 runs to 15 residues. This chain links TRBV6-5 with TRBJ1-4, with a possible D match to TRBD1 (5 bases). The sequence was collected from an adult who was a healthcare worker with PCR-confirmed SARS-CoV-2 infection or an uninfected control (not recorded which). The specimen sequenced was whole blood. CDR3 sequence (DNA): TGTGCCAGCCAAGACAGATATCCAACTAATGAAAAACTGTTTTTT. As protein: CASQDRYPTNEKLFF.